Listed below are T cell receptor beta chains from one sample, sequenced in a study of early T cells in non-severe SARS-CoV-2 infection. In TCRdb, the 5' RACE reads were re-called with MiXCR into one record per CDR3 protein. The data contain 45,000 to 65,000 distinct CDR3 sequences, 9% to 9.5% of them singletons. The sequencing sample was made of whole blood. The receptor set was obtained from an adult who was a healthcare worker with PCR-confirmed SARS-CoV-2 infection or an uninfected control (not recorded which). Both conserved end residues are part of each CDR3. The order of the fields is V gene, J gene, clone size, D gene, CDR3 DNA, CDR3 protein. A D gene is named only where the DNA matches it firmly. Clone size is shown for a subset of rows, as once, few, many or a class of expanded clone.

v_call: TRBV18
j_call: TRBJ1-2
clone_size: many
d_call: -
cdr3_nt: TGTGCCAGCTCACCAGCGGGGGCGGATGGCTACACCTTC
cdr3_aa: CASSPAGADGYTF

v_call: TRBV20-1
j_call: TRBJ1-2
clone_size: many
d_call: -
cdr3_nt: TGCAGTGCTGCCGGACAGTTCTATGGCTACACCTTC
cdr3_aa: CSAAGQFYGYTF

v_call: TRBV14
j_call: TRBJ2-3
clone_size: many
d_call: -
cdr3_nt: TGTGCCAGCAGCCAAGATCCCGTACTCCGCTCGGCAGATACGCAGTATTTT
cdr3_aa: CASSQDPVLRSADTQYF

v_call: TRBV2
j_call: TRBJ2-7
clone_size: few
d_call: -
cdr3_nt: TGTGCCAGCAGCTTCTCTCGGACAGCCAACGAGCAGTACTTC
cdr3_aa: CASSFSRTANEQYF

v_call: TRBV27
j_call: TRBJ1-2
clone_size: many
d_call: TRBD1
cdr3_nt: TGTGCCAGCAAAAGACAGGGCGGGGGCTACACCTTC
cdr3_aa: CASKRQGGGYTF

v_call: TRBV6-5
j_call: TRBJ2-3
clone_size: many
d_call: -
cdr3_nt: TGTGCCAGCAGTTACTCGAGATACAGGGCTAGCACAGATACGCAGTATTTT
cdr3_aa: CASSYSRYRASTDTQYF

v_call: TRBV5-4
j_call: TRBJ2-4
clone_size: -
d_call: TRBD2
cdr3_nt: TGTGCCAGCAGCCCTGGACTAGCGGGAGGTTGGGCCAAAAACATTCAGTACTTC
cdr3_aa: CASSPGLAGGWAKNIQYF

v_call: TRBV28
j_call: TRBJ2-5
clone_size: -
d_call: TRBD1
cdr3_nt: TGTGCCAGCATCTCCTCTACCCAGGGGGCATGGGAGACCCAGTACTTC
cdr3_aa: CASISSTQGAWETQYF

v_call: TRBV14
j_call: TRBJ1-1
clone_size: -
d_call: -
cdr3_nt: TGTGCCAGCAGCCGAGGACAGAACACTGAAGCTTTCTTT
cdr3_aa: CASSRGQNTEAFF

v_call: TRBV4-2
j_call: TRBJ2-3
clone_size: many
d_call: TRBD1
cdr3_nt: TGTGCCAGCAGCCAACCCACAGGGGGCCGCACAGATACGCAGTATTTT
cdr3_aa: CASSQPTGGRTDTQYF